Listed below are T cell receptor beta chains from one sample, sequenced in a study of human T cells and chemical hapten exposure. TCRdb re-analysed the RACE reads in MiXCR, keeping a single row per CDR3 protein. The top ten clones hold around 8% of a sample with more than 300,000 distinct CDR3 sequences, 4.5% to 5.5% of them seen once. Specimen: whole blood, collected in connection with sensitization to the hapten diphenylcyclopropenone (DPC). These receptor sequences come from a woman under 30 with alopecia areata. Some clones in this sample may be carry-over from other donors' samples. Each CDR3 is given with its conserved first and last residue. The order of the fields is clone size, V gene, D gene, J gene, CDR3 protein, CDR3 DNA. The D gene is left open where the match is weak. Expanded clones are given a class, and other clones once, few, many or no size at all.

>many|TRBV6-4|.|TRBJ1-1
CASGVSLNTEAFF
TGTGCCAGCGGGGTTAGTTTGAACACTGAAGCTTTCTTT
>.|TRBV28|TRBD1|TRBJ2-7
CASSLTSSGQGGQYF
TGTGCCAGCAGTTTAACGAGCTCCGGACAGGGCGGGCAGTACTTC
>few|TRBV12-3/TRBV12-4|.|TRBJ1-6
CASSPGGYNSPLHF
TGTGCCAGCAGCCCAGGCGGGTATAATTCACCCCTCCACTTT
>many|TRBV6-1|.|TRBJ1-5
CASSEQGISSNQPQHF
TGTGCCAGCAGTGAACAGGGTATTAGTAGCAATCAGCCCCAGCATTTT
>few|TRBV3-1|TRBD2|TRBJ2-2
CASSQDRLAGLFF
TGTGCCAGCAGCCAAGATCGACTAGCGGGGCTGTTTTTT
>few|TRBV7-2|.|TRBJ1-6
CASSPNRGSDSPLHF
TGTGCCAGCAGCCCTAATCGAGGGTCCGATTCACCCCTCCACTTT
>.|TRBV28|.|TRBJ1-1
CASSLSSTEAFF
TGTGCCAGCAGTTTATCGAGCACTGAAGCTTTCTTT
>many|TRBV20-1|.|TRBJ1-5
CSASFQGNQPQHF
TGCAGTGCTAGTTTCCAGGGCAATCAGCCCCAGCATTTT
>.|TRBV12-3/TRBV12-4|.|TRBJ2-3
CASSFGRRTDTQYF
TGTGCCAGCAGTTTCGGGCGGCGCACAGATACGCAGTATTTT
>few|TRBV5-1|TRBD1|TRBJ1-1
CASSWTGMKNTEAFF
TGCGCCAGCAGTTGGACAGGGATGAAGAACACTGAAGCTTTCTTT
>few|TRBV27|.|TRBJ2-7
CASSLPGEQYF
TGTGCCAGCAGTTTACCCGGAGAGCAGTACTTC
>many|TRBV11-2|.|TRBJ2-4
CASRGAGASENIQYF
TGTGCCAGCAGGGGGGCGGGGGCGAGTGAAAACATTCAGTACTTC
>few|TRBV20-1|TRBD2|TRBJ2-2
CSAALASSGELFF
TGCAGTGCCGCACTAGCGAGTTCCGGGGAGCTGTTTTTT
>few|TRBV4-3|.|TRBJ2-5
CASSQDPTGQETQYF
TGCGCCAGCAGCCAAGATCCGACAGGACAAGAGACCCAGTACTTC
>.|TRBV15|.|TRBJ2-3
CATSRETVSTQATQYF
TGTGCCACCAGCAGAGAGACAGTCTCTACACAAGCTACGCAGTATTTT
>.|TRBV24-1|.|TRBJ2-2
CATIHLIGGSGELFF
TGTGCCACCATCCACTTAATAGGGGGTTCCGGGGAGCTGTTTTTT
>few|TRBV6-5|.|TRBJ2-7
CASSYSAGSPYEQYF
TGTGCCAGCAGTTACTCTGCGGGGAGCCCCTACGAGCAGTACTTC
>.|TRBV29-1|TRBD1|TRBJ2-2
CSVDRGLDTGELFF
TGCAGCGTTGACAGGGGGCTCGACACCGGGGAGCTGTTTTTT
>many|TRBV5-1|TRBD1|TRBJ1-6
CASSSGTASYNSPLHF
TGCGCCAGCAGCTCAGGGACAGCCTCCTATAATTCACCCCTCCACTTT
>.|TRBV3-1|.|TRBJ2-5
CASSQIPGGTLRETQYF
TGTGCCAGCAGCCAAATACCCGGGGGTACCCTCCGGGAGACCCAGTACTTC
>many|TRBV28|TRBD1|TRBJ2-3
CASSLAGGNTDTQYF
TGTGCCAGCAGTTTGGCAGGGGGCAACACAGATACGCAGTATTTT
>few|TRBV4-3|.|TRBJ2-6
CASSQSPGISSGANVLTF
TGCGCCAGCAGCCAAAGTCCGGGTATAAGCTCTGGGGCCAACGTCCTGACTTTC
>.|TRBV12-3/TRBV12-4|.|TRBJ2-5
CASSPQAGGETQYF
TGTGCCAGCAGTCCCCAAGCTGGCGGGGAGACCCAGTACTTC
>many|TRBV5-1|.|TRBJ2-7
CASSLQSSTYEQYF
TGCGCCAGCAGCCTCCAATCCTCAACCTACGAGCAGTACTTC
>few|TRBV11-1|.|TRBJ2-7
CASSSDWAGYEQYF
TGTGCCAGCAGCTCGGACTGGGCCGGCTACGAGCAGTACTTC
>.|TRBV7-2|.|TRBJ1-5
CASRRPGTLTVQHF
TGTGCCAGCAGACGTCCGGGAACTTTGACTGTCCAGCATTTT
>.|TRBV6-1|.|TRBJ2-5
CASSGTARETQYF
TGTGCCAGCAGTGGGACAGCGCGCGAGACCCAGTACTTC
>.|TRBV7-2|.|TRBJ2-3
CASSFGGSVERGTQYF
TGTGCCAGCAGCTTCGGGGGTAGCGTGGAGCGTGGTACGCAGTATTTT